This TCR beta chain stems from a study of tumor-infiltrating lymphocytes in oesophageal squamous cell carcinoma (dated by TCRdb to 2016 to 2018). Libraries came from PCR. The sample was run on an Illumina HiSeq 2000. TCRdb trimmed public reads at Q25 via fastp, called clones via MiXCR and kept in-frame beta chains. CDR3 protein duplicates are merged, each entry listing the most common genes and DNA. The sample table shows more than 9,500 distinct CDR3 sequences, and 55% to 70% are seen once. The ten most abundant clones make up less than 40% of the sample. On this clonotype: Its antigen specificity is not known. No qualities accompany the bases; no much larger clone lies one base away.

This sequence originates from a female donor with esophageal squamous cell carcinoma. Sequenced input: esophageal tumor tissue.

The CDR3 region reads CASSSLAPLYNEQYF. The nucleotide sequence is given as TGTGCCAGCAGTTCCCTAGCCCCGCTTTACAATGAGCAGTACTTC. Here the chain combines TRBV12-3 or TRBV12-4 and TRBJ1-2, with a weak D call of TRBD2 (5 bases match). Gene TRBJ2-7 matches the end of the DNA better, so the J call may be wrong. Spanning cysteine to phenylalanine, the CDR3 consists of 15 amino acids. CDR3 DNA only is kept here, 45 bases in frame from base 1.